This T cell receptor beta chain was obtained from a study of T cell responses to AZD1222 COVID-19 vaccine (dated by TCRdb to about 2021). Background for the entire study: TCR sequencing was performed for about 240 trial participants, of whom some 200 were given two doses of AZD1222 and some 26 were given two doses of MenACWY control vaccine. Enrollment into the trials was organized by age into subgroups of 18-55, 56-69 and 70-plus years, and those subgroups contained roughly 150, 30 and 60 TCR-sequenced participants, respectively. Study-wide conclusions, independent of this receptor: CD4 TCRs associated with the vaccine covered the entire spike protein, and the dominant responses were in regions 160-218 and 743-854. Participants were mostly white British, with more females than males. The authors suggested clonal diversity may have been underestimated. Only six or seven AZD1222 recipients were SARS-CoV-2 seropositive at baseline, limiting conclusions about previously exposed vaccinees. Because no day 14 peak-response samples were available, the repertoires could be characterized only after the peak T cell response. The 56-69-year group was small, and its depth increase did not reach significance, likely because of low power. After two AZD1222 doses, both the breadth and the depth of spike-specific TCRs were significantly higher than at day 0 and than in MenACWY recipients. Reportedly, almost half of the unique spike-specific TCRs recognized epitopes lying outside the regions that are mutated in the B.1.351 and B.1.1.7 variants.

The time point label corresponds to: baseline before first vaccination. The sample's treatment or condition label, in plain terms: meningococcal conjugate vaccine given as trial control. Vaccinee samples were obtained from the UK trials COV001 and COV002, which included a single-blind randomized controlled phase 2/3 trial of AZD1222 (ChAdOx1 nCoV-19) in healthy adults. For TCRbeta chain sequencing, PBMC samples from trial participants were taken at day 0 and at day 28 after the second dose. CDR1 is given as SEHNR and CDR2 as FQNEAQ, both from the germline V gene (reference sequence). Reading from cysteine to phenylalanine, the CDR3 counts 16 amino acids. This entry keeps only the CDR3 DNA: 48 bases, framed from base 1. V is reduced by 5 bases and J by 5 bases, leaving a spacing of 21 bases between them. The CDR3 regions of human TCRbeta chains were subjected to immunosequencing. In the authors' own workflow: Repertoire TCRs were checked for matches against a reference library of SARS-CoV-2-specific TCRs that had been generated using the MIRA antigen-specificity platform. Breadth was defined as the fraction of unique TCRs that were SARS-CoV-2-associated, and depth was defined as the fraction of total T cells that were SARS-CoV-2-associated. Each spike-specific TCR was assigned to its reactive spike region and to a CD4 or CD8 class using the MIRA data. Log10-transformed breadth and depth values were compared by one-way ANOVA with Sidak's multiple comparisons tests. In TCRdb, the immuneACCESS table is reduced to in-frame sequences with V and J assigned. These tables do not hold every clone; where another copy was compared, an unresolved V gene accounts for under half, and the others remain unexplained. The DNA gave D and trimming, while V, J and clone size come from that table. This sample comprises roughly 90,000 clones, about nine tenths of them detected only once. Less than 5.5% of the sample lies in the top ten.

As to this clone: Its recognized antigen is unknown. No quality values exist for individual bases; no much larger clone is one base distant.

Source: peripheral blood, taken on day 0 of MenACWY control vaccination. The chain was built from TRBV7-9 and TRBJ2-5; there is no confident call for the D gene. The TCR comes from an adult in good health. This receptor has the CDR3 CASSLPHGSSGETQYF. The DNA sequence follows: TGTGCCAGCAGCCTCCCGCATGGGTCCTCTGGGGAGACCCAGTACTTC.